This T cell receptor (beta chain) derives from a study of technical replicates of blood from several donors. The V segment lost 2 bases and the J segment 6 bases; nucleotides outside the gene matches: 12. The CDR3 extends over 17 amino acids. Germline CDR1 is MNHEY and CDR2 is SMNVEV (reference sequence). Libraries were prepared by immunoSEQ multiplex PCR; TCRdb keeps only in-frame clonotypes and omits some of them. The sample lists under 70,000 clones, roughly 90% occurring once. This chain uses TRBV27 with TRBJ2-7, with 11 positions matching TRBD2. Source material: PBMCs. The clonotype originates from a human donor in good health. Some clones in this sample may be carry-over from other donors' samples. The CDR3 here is CASSLMMASGRWGEQYF. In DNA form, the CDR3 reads TGTGCCAGCAGTTTAATGATGGCTAGCGGGAGGTGGGGCGAGCAGTACTTC.